This T cell receptor (beta chain) was sequenced during a study of tumor and adjacent non-tumor tissue in lung cancer. Points from the study as a whole: Significantly higher TCR diversity was found in tumor than normal lung.

Details on this clonotype: As yet, its antigen is unknown. At one of its ends the junction is not consistent with the germline gene, which may arise from a read error.

RNA was extracted from bulk tissue without any cell sorting. This non-tumor lung sample came from over 3 cm beyond the tumor edge. Donors were chemotherapy-naive, newly diagnosed lung cancer surgical patients in China, August–late 2014. TCRbeta libraries were built with three rounds of nested PCR, modified from ARM-PCR. TCRdb reprocessed the multiplex PCR reads with MiXCR, giving one entry per CDR3 protein. The table lists 50,000 or so distinct CDR3 sequences, about 70% of them singletons. The CDR3 contains 13 residues. Germline-derived CDR1 and CDR2 are GTSNPN and SVGIG (reference sequence). This rearrangement joins TRBV30 to TRBJ2-7, with D tentatively TRBD1 (5 bases). This TCR was recovered from a woman aged 60-75 years with non-small cell lung cancer. Material for sequencing was distant non-tumor lung tissue. The CDR3 DNA sequence: TGTGCCTGGAATAGGGGTAGCCTGGGCGAGCAGTATTTC. This encodes CAWNRGSLGEQYF.